This T cell receptor (beta chain) was sequenced during a study of blood T cell repertoires in COVID-19. Across the whole study: The origin of the acute and convalescent COVID-19 samples was the United States, Italy and Spain. PBMCs, B-cell-depleted T cells, or T cells provided the cDNA or gDNA that made up the material.

Per the original methods: Reference gene primer amplification in the assay estimated nucleated cell counts. Libraries were prepared by immunoSEQ multiplex PCR; TCRdb keeps only in-frame clonotypes and omits some of them. V and J calls plus clone size are reproduced from that table; the DNA served to infer D and trimming. Among 150,000 to 200,000 clones listed, around four fifths were seen once. This CDR3 spans 14 amino acids. Germline values: CDR1 SGHRS, CDR2 YFSETQ. Trimming took 4 bases from V and 3 from J; bases not matched to a gene: 4. V usage is TRBV5-1 and J usage is TRBJ1-1; 9 bases fit TRBD1. This TCR derives from a woman of 80 years or more with COVID-19, enrolled during active disease. Sequencing was carried out using peripheral blood. CDR3 bases: TGCGCCAGCAGCCTGTGGACAGGGGACACTGAAGCTTTCTTT. This sequence encodes CASSLWTGDTEAFF.